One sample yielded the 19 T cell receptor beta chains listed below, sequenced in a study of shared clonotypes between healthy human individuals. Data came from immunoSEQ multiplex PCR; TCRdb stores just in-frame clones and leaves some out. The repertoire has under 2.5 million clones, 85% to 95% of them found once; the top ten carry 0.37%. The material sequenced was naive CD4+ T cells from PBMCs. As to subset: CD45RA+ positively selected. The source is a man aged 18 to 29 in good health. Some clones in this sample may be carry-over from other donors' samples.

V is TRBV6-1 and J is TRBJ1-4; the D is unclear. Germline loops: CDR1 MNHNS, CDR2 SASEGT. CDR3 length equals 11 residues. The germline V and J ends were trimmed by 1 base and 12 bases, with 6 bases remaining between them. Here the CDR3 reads CASSEVRELFF. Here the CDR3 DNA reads TGTGCCAGCAGTGAAGTGCGGGAACTGTTTTTT.

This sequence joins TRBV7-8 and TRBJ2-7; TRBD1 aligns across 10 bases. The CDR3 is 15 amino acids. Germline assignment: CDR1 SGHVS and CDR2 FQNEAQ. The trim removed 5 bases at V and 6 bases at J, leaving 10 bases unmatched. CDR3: CASSVNRDRGGEQYF. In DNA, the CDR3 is TGTGCCAGCAGCGTCAACCGGGACAGGGGCGGCGAGCAGTACTTC. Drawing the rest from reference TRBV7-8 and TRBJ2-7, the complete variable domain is GAGVSQSPRYKVAKRGQDVALRCDPISGHVSLFWYQQALGQGPEFLTYFQNEAQLDKSGLPSDRFFAERPEGSVSTLKIQRTQQEDSAVYLCASSVNRDRGGEQYFGPGTRLTVT.

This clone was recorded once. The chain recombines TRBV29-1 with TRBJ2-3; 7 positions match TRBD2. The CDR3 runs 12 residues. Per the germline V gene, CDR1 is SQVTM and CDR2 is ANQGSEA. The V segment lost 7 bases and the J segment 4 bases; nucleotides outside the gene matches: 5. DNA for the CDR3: TGCAGCGCCATAAGCGGGGCAGATACGCAGTATTTT. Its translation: CSAISGADTQYF.

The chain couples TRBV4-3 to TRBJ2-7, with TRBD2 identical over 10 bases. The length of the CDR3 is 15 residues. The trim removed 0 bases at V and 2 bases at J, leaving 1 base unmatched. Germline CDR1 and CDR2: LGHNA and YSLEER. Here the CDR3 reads CASSQETSGPYEQYF. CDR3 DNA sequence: TGCGCCAGCAGCCAAGAGACTAGCGGGCCCTACGAGCAGTACTTC.

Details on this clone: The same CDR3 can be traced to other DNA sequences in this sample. The CDR3 loop is CASSPAQGADGYTF. CDR3 in DNA: TGTGCCAGCTCACCAGCCCAGGGGGCCGATGGCTACACCTTC. V usage is TRBV18 and J usage is TRBJ1-2, with TRBD1 identical over 8 bases. The ends lost 2 bases at V and 6 bases at J; junction bases unmatched: 5. In germline, CDR1 is KGHSH, CDR2 LQKENI. The CDR3 runs to 14 residues.

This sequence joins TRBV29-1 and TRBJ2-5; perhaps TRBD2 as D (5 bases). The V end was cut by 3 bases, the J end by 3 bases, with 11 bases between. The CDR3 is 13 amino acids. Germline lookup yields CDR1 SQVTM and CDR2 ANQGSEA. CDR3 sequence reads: CSVDGVLKETQYF. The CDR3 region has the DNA TGCAGCGTTGACGGGGTGCTAAAAGAGACCCAGTACTTC.

The CDR3 spells CASSRQGGTDTQYF. The CDR3 DNA follows: TGTGCCTCCTCAAGACAGGGAGGCACAGATACGCAGTATTTT. This chain links TRBV2 with TRBJ2-3, with 7 bases fitting TRBD1. V was clipped by 11 bases and J by 1 base; unmatched bases: 9. The CDR3 is 14 amino acids. CDR1 is SNHLY and CDR2 is FYNNEI in the germline V gene.

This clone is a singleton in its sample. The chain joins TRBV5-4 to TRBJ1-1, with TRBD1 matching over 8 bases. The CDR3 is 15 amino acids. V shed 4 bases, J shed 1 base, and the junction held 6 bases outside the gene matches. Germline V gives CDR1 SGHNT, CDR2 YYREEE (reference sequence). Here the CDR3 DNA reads TGTGCCAGCAGCCCAGGGGGCGGACCGAACACTGAAGCTTTCTTT. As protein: CASSPGGGPNTEAFF.

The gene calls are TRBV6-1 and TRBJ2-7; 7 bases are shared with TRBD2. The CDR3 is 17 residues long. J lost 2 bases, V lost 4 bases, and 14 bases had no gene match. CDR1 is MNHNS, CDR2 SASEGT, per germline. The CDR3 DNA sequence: TGTGCCAGCAGTGGCCTCGGCGGGAGAGGGATAACCTACGAGCAGTACTTC. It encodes CASSGLGGRGITYEQYF.

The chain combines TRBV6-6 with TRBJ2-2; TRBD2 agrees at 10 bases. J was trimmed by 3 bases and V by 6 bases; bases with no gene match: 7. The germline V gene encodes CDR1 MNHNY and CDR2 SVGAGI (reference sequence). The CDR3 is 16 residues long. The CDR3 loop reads CASRRSGRAYTGELFF. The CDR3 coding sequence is TGTGCCAGCAGACGCAGCGGGAGGGCCTACACCGGGGAGCTGTTTTTT.

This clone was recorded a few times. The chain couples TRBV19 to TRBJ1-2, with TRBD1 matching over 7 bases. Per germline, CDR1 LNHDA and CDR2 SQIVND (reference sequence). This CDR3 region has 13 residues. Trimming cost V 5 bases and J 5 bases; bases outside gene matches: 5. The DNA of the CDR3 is TGTGCCAGTAGTGCTACAGGGGAATATGGCTACACCTTC. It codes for CASSATGEYGYTF. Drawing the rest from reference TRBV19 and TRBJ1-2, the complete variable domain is DGGITQSPKYLFRKEGQNVTLSCEQNLNHDAMYWYRQDPGQGLRLIYYSQIVNDFQKGDIAEGYSVSREKKESFPLTVTSAQKNPTAFYLCASSATGEYGYTFGSGTRLTVV.

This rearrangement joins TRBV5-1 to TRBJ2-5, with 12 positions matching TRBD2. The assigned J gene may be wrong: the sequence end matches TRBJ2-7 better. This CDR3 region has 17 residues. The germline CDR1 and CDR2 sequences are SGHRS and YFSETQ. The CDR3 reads CASSLSMTSGSSYEQYF. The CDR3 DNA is TGCGCCAGCAGCTTATCCATGACTAGCGGGAGCTCCTACGAGCAGTACTTC.

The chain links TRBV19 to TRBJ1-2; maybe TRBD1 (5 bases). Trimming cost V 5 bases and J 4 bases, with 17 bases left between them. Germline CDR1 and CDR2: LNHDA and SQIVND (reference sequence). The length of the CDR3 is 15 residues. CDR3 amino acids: CASSVTFTGLYGYTF. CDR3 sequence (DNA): TGTGCCAGTAGTGTAACCTTCACGGGGCTCTATGGCTACACCTTC. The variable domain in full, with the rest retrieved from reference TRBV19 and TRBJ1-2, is DGGITQSPKYLFRKEGQNVTLSCEQNLNHDAMYWYRQDPGQGLRLIYYSQIVNDFQKGDIAEGYSVSREKKESFPLTVTSAQKNPTAFYLCASSVTFTGLYGYTFGSGTRLTVV.

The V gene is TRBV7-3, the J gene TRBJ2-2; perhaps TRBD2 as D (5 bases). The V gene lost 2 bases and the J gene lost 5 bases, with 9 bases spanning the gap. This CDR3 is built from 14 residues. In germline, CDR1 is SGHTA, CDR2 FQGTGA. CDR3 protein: CASSLLAATGELFF. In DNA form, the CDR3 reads TGTGCCAGCAGCTTACTAGCAGCTACCGGGGAGCTGTTTTTT.

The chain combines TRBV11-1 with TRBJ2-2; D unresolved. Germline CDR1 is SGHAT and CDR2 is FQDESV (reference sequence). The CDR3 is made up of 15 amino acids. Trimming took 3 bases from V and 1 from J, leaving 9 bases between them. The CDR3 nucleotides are TGTGCCAGCAGCTTCTTAGGCCTGAACACCGGGGAGCTGTTTTTT. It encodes CASSFLGLNTGELFF.

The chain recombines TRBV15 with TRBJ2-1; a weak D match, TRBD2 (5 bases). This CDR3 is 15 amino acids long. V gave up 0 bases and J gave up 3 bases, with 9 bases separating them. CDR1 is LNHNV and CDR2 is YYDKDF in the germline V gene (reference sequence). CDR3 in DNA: TGTGCCACCAGCAGAGAAACGGGAAGCTACAATGAGCAGTTCTTC. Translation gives CATSRETGSYNEQFF.

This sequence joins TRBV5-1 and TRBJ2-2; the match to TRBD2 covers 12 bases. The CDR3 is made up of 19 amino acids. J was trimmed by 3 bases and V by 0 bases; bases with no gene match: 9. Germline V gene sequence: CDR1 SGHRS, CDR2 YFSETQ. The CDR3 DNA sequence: TGCGCCAGCAGCTTGGCCCCCCTAGCGGGAGGGCTTTACACCGGGGAGCTGTTTTTT. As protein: CASSLAPLAGGLYTGELFF.

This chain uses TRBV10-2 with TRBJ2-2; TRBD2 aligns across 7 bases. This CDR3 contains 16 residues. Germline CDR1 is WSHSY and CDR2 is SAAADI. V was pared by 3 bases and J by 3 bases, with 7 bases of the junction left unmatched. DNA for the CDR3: TGCGCCAGCAGTGATGGAGCGGGAACCGACACCGGGGAGCTGTTTTTT. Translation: CASSDGAGTDTGELFF.

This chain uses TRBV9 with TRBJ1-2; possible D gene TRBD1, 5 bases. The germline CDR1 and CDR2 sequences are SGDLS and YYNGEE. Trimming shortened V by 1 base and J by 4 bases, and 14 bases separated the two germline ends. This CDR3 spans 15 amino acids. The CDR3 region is CASSVFPTGSYGYTF. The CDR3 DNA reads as TGTGCCAGCAGCGTATTCCCCACAGGAAGCTATGGCTACACCTTC.